Below, 19 T cell receptor beta chains from the same sample are listed, as sequenced in a study of blood T cell repertoires in COVID-19. Sequenced by immunoSEQ multiplex PCR; TCRdb stores in-frame clones only, minus some. The table has about 170,000 clones, more than 85% seen once. Material: peripheral blood. Receptors originate from a woman of 80 years or more in a cohort sampled during active or convalescent COVID-19.

V usage is TRBV7-9 and J usage is TRBJ2-7, with 7 bases that match TRBD1. The CDR3 is 13 amino acids. The V gene end was trimmed by 7 bases and the J gene end by 5 bases; junction bases not matched to a gene: 8. Germline CDR1 and CDR2: SEHNR and FQNEAQ (reference sequence). The CDR3 DNA is TGTGCCAGCAACCAAGGACAGGCCAACGAGCAGTACTTC. Its protein is CASNQGQANEQYF.

The chain has TRBV6-5 and TRBJ2-3; 9 bases map to TRBD2. V lost 3 bases and J lost 2; bases outside the gene matches: 6. Germline CDR1 is MNHEY and CDR2 is SVGAGI. This CDR3 has 16 amino acids. This CDR3 is CASSYGLAGSTDTQYF. As DNA, the CDR3 is TGTGCCAGCAGTTATGGTCTAGCGGGATCCACAGATACGCAGTATTTT.

The V gene is TRBV28, the J gene TRBJ2-2, with D possibly matching TRBD1 (6 bases). The germline gives CDR1 MDHEN, CDR2 SYDVKM. The CDR3 length is 14 residues. V lost 11 bases and J lost 2, with 15 bases in between. The CDR3 DNA is TGTGCCGCTCAGACAGGCGAAAACACCGGGGAGCTGTTTTTT. Translation gives CAAQTGENTGELFF.

The chain joins TRBV12-3 or TRBV12-4 to TRBJ1-2; D remains ambiguous. This CDR3 has 10 amino acids. V shed 8 bases and J shed 5 bases, with 6 bases lying between them. CDR3 in DNA: TGTGCCAGCGGAGAGTATGGCTACACCTTC. Its protein is CASGEYGYTF.

This clone was observed a handful of times. The J gene is TRBJ1-6, the V gene TRBV7-9; 8 bases align to TRBD1. V was clipped by 6 bases and J by 5 bases; unmatched bases: 3. Germline CDR1 is SEHNR and CDR2 is FQNEAQ (reference sequence). The CDR3 covers 14 residues. CDR3 sequence reads: CASSLTGDNSPLHF. Here the CDR3 DNA reads TGTGCCAGCAGTCTGACAGGGGATAATTCACCCCTCCACTTT.

V usage is TRBV7-2 and J usage is TRBJ2-1, with 8 bases fitting TRBD2. The V segment lost 2 bases and the J segment 5 bases; nucleotides outside the gene matches: 5. CDR1 and CDR2 from the germline V gene are SGHTA and FQGNSA. The CDR3 runs to 15 residues. The CDR3: CASSLNGGENNEQFF. As DNA, the CDR3 is TGTGCCAGCAGCTTAAACGGGGGGGAAAACAATGAGCAGTTCTTC. The full variable domain, in which reference TRBV7-2 and TRBJ2-1 provide the parts outside the CDR3, is GAGVSQSPSNKVTEKGKDVELRCDPISGHTALYWYRQSLGQGLEFLIYFQGNSAPDKSGLPSDRFSAERTGGSVSTLTIQRTQQEDSAVYLCASSLNGGENNEQFFGPGTRLTVL.

This clone was seen once. The rearrangement uses TRBV4-3 and TRBJ2-3; D gene ambiguous. With 4 bases removed from V and 8 bases from J, the gap between germline ends came to 16 bases. Germline V gene sequence: CDR1 LGHNA, CDR2 YSLEER. The CDR3 loop spans 14 amino acids. CDR3 residues: CASSPAKGVGTQYF. The CDR3 nucleotides read TGCGCCAGCAGCCCTGCCAAAGGAGTAGGTACGCAGTATTTT.

The gene calls are TRBV11-2 and TRBJ1-2, with 8 bases matching TRBD1. The trim removed 4 bases at V and 7 bases at J, leaving 5 bases unmatched. The CDR3 has 13 amino acids. CDR1 is SGHAT and CDR2 is FQNNGV in the germline V gene. CDR3 nucleotide sequence: TGTGCCAGCAGCTCAGAGACAGGGGTTGGCTACACCTTC. Its protein is CASSSETGVGYTF.

The V gene is TRBV6-6, the J gene TRBJ2-7, with D uncertain. The V end was cut by 0 bases, the J end by 0 bases, with 9 bases between. CDR3 length: 15 amino acids. Per the germline V gene, CDR1 is MNHNY and CDR2 is SVGAGI (reference sequence). This chain's CDR3 is CASSYSVQSSYEQYF. In DNA, the CDR3 is TGTGCCAGCAGTTACTCGGTACAGAGCTCCTACGAGCAGTACTTC.

V and J are TRBV10-1 and TRBJ2-3; D might be TRBD2 (7 bases). This CDR3 region has 14 residues. Germline CDR1 WNHNN, CDR2 SYGVQD (reference sequence). Trimming removed 2 bases from V and 2 bases from J, with 8 bases in between. CDR3 sequence (DNA): TGCGCCAGCAGTGAGCGGGGGGCCACAGATACGCAGTATTTT. Translated: CASSERGATDTQYF.

The genes are TRBV29-1 and TRBJ1-4; 8 nucleotides line up with TRBD1. The CDR3 contains 13 residues. Germline V CDR1 and CDR2: SQVTM, ANQGSEA. With 7 bases clipped from V and 3 bases from J, the junction kept 4 bases outside the gene matches. The CDR3 loop reads CSAKDRANEKLFF. Here the CDR3 DNA reads TGCAGCGCAAAGGACAGGGCTAATGAAAAACTGTTTTTT. The whole variable domain, remainder taken from reference TRBV29-1 and TRBJ1-4, is SAVISQKPSRDICQRGTSLTIQCQVDSQVTMMFWYRQQPGQSLTLIATANQGSEATYESGFVIDKFPISRPNLTFSTLTVSNMSPEDSSIYLCSAKDRANEKLFFGSGTQLSVL.

The V call is TRBV18, the J call TRBJ2-2; 7 bases are shared with TRBD2. V gave up 0 bases and J gave up 6 bases; unmatched junction bases: 4. Germline V lookup: CDR1 KGHSH, CDR2 LQKENI. There are 15 residues in the CDR3. The CDR3 DNA reads as TGTGCCAGCTCACCACCGGGAGGGGTTGCCGGGGAGCTGTTTTTT. Amino acid sequence: CASSPPGGVAGELFF.

The chain has TRBV10-3 and TRBJ2-7; TRBD1 agrees at 9 bases. The CDR3 totals 14 residues. The V and J ends lost 5 bases and 2 bases, in that order; junction bases with no gene match: 4. CDR1 and CDR2 (germline): ENHRY, SYGVKD. The CDR3 DNA reads as TGTGCCATCAGTAGGAGACAGGGGGCCTACGAGCAGTACGTC. This sequence encodes CAISRRQGAYEQYV.

This chain joins TRBV11-2 and TRBJ1-1; possibly TRBD1 for D (6 bases). Germline CDR1 reads SGHAT; CDR2 reads FQNNGV. V was cut by 5 bases and J by 1 base, with 17 bases left in between. The CDR3 spans 16 residues. The CDR3 loop reads CASSHFGGGANTEAFF. In nucleotides, the CDR3 is TGTGCCAGCAGCCACTTTGGGGGGGGCGCGAACACTGAAGCTTTCTTT.

The rearrangement uses TRBV18 and TRBJ2-1, with 8 positions matching TRBD2. The CDR3 runs to 15 residues. The ends lost 2 bases at V and 8 bases at J; junction bases unmatched: 8. CDR1 is KGHSH and CDR2 is LQKENI in the germline V gene. In DNA, the CDR3 is TGTGCCAGCTCACCAGGAGCGGGAGTTTGGGATGAGCAGTTCTTC. Amino acids: CASSPGAGVWDEQFF.

The rearrangement links TRBV10-3 to TRBJ2-7, with 7 bases identical to TRBD1. CDR1 is ENHRY, CDR2 SYGVKD, per germline. Trimming at V came to 5 bases and at J to 2 bases, leaving 6 bases not matched to a gene. The CDR3 has 14 residues. DNA of the CDR3: TGTGCCATCAGTCCACGGACAGGAACCTACGAGCAGTACGTC. Translation gives CAISPRTGTYEQYV.

The rearrangement joins TRBV19 to TRBJ2-1; no firm D call. The CDR3 is 12 residues long. V shed 9 bases and J shed 6 bases, with 12 bases lying between them. Germline lookup yields CDR1 LNHDA and CDR2 SQIVND (reference sequence). The CDR3 loop reads CASSSSANEQFF. As DNA, the CDR3 is TGTGCCAGCTCCTCTAGTGCCAATGAGCAGTTCTTC.

This clone was seen only once. The chain employs TRBV9 and TRBJ1-1; 7 bases map to TRBD1. The CDR3 sequence is 14 residues long. Germline V gives CDR1 SGDLS, CDR2 YYNGEE. J gave up 2 bases and V 3 bases, and 4 bases lay outside the gene matches. Here the CDR3 DNA reads TGTGCCAGCAGCGCAGGACAGGACAACACTGAAGCTTTCTTT. This translates into CASSAGQDNTEAFF.

This sequence joins TRBV29-1 and TRBJ1-2; 9 bases are a match to TRBD1. Trimming at V came to 2 bases and at J to 5 bases, leaving 3 bases not matched to a gene. CDR1 and CDR2 from the germline V gene are SQVTM and ANQGSEA. This CDR3 has 13 amino acids. The CDR3 here is CSVETGGGYGYTF. The CDR3 nucleotides are TGCAGCGTTGAAACAGGGGGCGGGTATGGCTACACCTTC.